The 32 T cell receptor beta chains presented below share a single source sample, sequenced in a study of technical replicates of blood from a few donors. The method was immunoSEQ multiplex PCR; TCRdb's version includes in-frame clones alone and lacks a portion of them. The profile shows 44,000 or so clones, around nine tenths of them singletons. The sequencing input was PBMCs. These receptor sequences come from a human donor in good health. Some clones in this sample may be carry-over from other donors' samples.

DNA for the CDR3: TGCGCCAGCAGCCAACCAATAGGACTAGCGGGGGCTGGCTACCAAGAGACCCAGTACTTC. Amino acids: CASSQPIGLAGAGYQETQYF. The chain carries TRBV4-1 and TRBJ2-5, with 13 nucleotides matching TRBD2. The V and J ends lost 2 bases and 0 bases, in that order; junction bases with no gene match: 12. The CDR3 loop spans 20 amino acids. Germline V gene lookup returns CDR1 MGHRA and CDR2 YSYEKL.

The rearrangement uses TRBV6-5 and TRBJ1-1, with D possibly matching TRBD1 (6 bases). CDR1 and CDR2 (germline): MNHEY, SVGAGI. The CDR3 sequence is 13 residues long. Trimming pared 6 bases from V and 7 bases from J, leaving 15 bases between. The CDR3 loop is CASSQTGVYEAFF. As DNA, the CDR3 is TGTGCCAGCAGCCAGACAGGTGTCTATGAAGCTTTCTTT.

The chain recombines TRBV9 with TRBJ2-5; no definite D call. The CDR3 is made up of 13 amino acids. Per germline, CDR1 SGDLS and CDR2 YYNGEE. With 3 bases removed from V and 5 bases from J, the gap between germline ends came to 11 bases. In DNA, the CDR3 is TGTGCCAGCAGCGGACTTGGCCTGGAGACCCAGTACTTC. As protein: CASSGLGLETQYF.

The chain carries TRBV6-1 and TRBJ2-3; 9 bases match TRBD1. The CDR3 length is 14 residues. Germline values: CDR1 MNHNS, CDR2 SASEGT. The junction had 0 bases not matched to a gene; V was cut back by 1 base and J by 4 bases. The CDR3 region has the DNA TGTGCCAGCAGTGAAGGGACAGGGGCAGATACGCAGTATTTT. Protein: CASSEGTGADTQYF.

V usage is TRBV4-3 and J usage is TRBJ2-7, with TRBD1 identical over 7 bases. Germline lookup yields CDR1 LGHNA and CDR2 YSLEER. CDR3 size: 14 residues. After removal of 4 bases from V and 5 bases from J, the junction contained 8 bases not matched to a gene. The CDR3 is CASSPRQGWHEQYF. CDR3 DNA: TGCGCCAGCAGCCCTAGACAGGGATGGCACGAGCAGTACTTC.

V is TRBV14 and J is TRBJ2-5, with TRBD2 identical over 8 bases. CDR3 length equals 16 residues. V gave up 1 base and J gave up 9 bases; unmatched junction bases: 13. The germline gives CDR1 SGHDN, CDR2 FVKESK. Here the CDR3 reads CASSQVLAGFPGAQYF. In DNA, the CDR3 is TGTGCCAGCAGCCAAGTCTTAGCGGGGTTTCCAGGGGCCCAGTACTTC. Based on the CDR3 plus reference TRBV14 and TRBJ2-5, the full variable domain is EAGVTQFPSHSVIEKGQTVTLRCDPISGHDNLYWYRRVMGKEIKFLLHFVKESKQDESGMPNNRFLAERTGGTYSTLKVQPAELEDSGVYFCASSQVLAGFPGAQYFGPGTRLLVL.

CDR3 region: CASSRGTGGHEQYF. In DNA form, the CDR3 reads TGCGCCAGCAGCCGTGGGACAGGGGGTCACGAGCAGTACTTC. The chain combines TRBV5-1 with TRBJ2-7; 11 bases agree with TRBD1. Trimming removed 4 bases from V and 5 bases from J; junction bases left unmatched: 5. The CDR3 loop spans 14 amino acids. CDR1 is SGHRS and CDR2 is YFSETQ in the germline V gene.

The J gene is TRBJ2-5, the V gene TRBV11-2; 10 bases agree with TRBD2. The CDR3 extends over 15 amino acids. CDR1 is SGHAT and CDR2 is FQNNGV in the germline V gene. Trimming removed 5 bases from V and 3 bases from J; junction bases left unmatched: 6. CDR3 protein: CASSMPGLAKETQYF. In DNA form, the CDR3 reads TGTGCCAGCAGCATGCCGGGACTAGCGAAAGAGACCCAGTACTTC.

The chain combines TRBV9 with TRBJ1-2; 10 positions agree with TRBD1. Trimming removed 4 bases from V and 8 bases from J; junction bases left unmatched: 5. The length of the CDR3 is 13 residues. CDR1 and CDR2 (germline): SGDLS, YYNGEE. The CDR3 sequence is CASSYGQGVGYTF. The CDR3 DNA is TGTGCCAGCAGCTACGGACAGGGGGTGGGCTACACCTTC.

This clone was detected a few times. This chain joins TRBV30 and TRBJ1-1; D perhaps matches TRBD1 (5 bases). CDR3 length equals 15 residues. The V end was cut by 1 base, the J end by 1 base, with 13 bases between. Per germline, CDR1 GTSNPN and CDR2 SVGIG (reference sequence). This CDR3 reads CAWSGQIVSNTEAFF. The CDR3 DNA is TGTGCCTGGAGTGGACAGATAGTATCGAACACTGAAGCTTTCTTT.

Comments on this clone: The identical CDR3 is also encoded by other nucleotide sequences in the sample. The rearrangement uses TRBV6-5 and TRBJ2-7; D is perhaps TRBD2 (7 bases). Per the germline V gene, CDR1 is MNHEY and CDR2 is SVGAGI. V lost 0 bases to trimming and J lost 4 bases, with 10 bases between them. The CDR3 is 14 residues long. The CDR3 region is CASSYSGGPYEQYF. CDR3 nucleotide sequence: TGTGCCAGCAGTTACTCCGGGGGGCCTTACGAGCAGTACTTC.

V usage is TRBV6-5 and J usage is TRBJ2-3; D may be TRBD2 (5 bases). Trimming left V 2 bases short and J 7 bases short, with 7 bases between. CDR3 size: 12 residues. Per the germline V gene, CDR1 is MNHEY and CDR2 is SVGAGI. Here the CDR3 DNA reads TGTGCCAGCAGTTACGAGGGTTATACGCAGTATTTT. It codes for CASSYEGYTQYF.

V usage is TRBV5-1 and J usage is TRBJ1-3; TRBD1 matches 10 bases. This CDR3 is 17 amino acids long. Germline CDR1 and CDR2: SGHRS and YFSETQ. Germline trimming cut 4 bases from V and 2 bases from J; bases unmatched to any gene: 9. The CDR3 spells CASSPRQGARAGNTIYF. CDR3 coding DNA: TGCGCCAGCAGCCCCAGACAGGGGGCTAGGGCTGGAAACACCATATATTTT.

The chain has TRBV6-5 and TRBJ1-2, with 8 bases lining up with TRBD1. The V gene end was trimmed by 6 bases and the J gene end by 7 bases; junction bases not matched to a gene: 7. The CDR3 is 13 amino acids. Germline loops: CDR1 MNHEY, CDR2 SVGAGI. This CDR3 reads CASSWGQAFGYTF. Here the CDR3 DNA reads TGTGCCAGCAGCTGGGGACAGGCGTTTGGCTACACCTTC.

CDR3 nucleotides: TGTGCCATCAGTGAGTCCCCCCAGGGGTTGAACGAGCAGTACTTC. Protein product: CAISESPQGLNEQYF. The chain combines TRBV10-3 with TRBJ2-7; a possible D gene is TRBD1 (6 bases). From germline, CDR1 is ENHRY and CDR2 SYGVKD. CDR3 length: 15 amino acids. Trimming shortened V by 0 bases and J by 5 bases, and 14 bases separated the two germline ends.

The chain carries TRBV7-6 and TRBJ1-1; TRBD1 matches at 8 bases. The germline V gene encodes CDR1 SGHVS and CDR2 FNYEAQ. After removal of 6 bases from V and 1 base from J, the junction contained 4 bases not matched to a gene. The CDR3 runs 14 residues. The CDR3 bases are TGTGCCAGCAGTCTACAGGGGGAGAACACTGAAGCTTTCTTT. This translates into CASSLQGENTEAFF.

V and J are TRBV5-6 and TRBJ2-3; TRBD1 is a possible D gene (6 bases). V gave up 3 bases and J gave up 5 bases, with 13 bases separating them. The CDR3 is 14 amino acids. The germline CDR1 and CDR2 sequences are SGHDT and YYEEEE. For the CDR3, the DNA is TGTGCCAGCAGCTGGACGGACAGATTAGATACGCAGTATTTT. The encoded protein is CASSWTDRLDTQYF.

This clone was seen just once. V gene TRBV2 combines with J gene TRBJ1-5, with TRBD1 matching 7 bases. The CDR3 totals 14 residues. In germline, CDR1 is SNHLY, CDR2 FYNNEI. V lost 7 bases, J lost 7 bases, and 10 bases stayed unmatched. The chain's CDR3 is CASNEGAVGQPQHF. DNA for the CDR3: TGTGCCAGCAACGAGGGGGCTGTGGGACAGCCCCAGCATTTT.

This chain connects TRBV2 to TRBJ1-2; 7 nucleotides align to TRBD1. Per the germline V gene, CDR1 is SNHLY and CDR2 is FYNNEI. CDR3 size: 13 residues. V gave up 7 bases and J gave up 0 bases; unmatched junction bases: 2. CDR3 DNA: TGTGCCAGCAAGGGACAGTCTAACTATGGCTACACCTTC. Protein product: CASKGQSNYGYTF.

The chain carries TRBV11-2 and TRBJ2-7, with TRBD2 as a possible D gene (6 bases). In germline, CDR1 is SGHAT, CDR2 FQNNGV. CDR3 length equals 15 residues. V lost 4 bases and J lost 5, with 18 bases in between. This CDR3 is CASSSTPGLPDEQYF. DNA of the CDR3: TGTGCCAGCAGCTCGACTCCGGGACTCCCCGACGAGCAGTACTTC.

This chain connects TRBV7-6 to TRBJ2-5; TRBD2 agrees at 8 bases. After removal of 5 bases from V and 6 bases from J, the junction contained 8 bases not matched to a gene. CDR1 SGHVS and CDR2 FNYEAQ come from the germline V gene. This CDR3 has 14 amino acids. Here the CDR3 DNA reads TGTGCCAGCAGCGGAGAGCGGGGGCTTAAGACCCAGTACTTC. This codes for CASSGERGLKTQYF.

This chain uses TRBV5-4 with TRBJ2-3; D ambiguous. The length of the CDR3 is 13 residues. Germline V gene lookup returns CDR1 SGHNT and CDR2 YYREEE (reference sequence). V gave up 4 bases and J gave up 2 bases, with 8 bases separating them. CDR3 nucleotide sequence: TGTGCCAGCAGCGGGCGCCTCACAGATACGCAGTATTTT. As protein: CASSGRLTDTQYF.

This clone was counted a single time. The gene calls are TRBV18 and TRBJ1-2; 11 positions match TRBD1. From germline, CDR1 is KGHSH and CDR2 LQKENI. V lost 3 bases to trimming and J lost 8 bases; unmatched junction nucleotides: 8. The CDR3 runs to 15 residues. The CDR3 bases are TGTGCCAGCTCACCGGGACAGGGGGGCCTCTGGGGCTACACCTTC. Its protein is CASSPGQGGLWGYTF. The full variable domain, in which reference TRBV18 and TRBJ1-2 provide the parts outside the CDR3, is NAGVMQNPRHLVRRRGQEARLRCSPMKGHSHVYWYRQLPEEGLKFMVYLQKENIIDESGMPKERFSAEFPKEGPSILRIQQVVRGDSAAYFCASSPGQGGLWGYTFGSGTRLTVV.

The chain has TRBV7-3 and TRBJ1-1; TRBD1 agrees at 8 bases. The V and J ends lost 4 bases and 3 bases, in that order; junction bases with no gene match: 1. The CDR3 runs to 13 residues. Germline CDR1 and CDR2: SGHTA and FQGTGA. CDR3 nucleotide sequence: TGTGCCAGCAGCTCGGACAGGGACACTGAAGCTTTCTTT. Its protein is CASSSDRDTEAFF.

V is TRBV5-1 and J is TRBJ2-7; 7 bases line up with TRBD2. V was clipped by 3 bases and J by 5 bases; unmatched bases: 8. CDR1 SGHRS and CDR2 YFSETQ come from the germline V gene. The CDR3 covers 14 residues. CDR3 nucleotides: TGCGCCAGCAGCTCTGGACTAGAAGTCAACGAGCAGTACTTC. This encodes CASSSGLEVNEQYF.

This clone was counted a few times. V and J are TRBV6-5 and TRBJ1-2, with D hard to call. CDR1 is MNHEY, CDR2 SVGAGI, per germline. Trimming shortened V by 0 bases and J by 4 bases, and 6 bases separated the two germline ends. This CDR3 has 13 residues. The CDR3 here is CASSYSHIYGYTF. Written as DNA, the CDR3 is TGTGCCAGCAGTTACTCACATATCTATGGCTACACCTTC.

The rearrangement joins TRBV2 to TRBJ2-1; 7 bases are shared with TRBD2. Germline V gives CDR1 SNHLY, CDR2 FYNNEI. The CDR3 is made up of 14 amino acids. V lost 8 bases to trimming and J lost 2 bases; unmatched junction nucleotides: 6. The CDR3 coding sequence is TGTGCCAGCGAGGCGGGGGTGACCTACAATGAGCAGTTCTTC. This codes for CASEAGVTYNEQFF.

This chain's CDR3 is CASEGLKNTGELFF. The DNA of the CDR3 is TGTGCCAGCGAGGGACTTAAGAACACCGGGGAGCTGTTTTTT. The chain recombines TRBV7-8 with TRBJ2-2; D perhaps matches TRBD2 (6 bases). CDR1 is SGHVS, CDR2 FQNEAQ, per germline. CDR3 length equals 14 residues. Deletions cut 8 bases from V and 1 base from J, with 11 bases between.

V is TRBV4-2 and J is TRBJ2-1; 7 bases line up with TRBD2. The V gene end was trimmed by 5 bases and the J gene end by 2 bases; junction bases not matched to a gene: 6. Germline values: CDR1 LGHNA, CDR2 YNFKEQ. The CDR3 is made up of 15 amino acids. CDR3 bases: TGTGCCAGCAGCGGGCGGGAGACCGCCTACAATGAGCAGTTCTTC. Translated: CASSGRETAYNEQFF.

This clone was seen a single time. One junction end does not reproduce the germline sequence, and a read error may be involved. CDR3 region: CASSSPRLSYGYTF. Here the CDR3 DNA reads TGTGCCAGCTCATCACCACGGTTAAGCTATGGCTACACCTTC. The J gene is TRBJ1-2, the V gene TRBV18; D remains ambiguous. This CDR3 contains 14 residues. CDR1 is KGHSH and CDR2 is LQKENI in the germline V gene.

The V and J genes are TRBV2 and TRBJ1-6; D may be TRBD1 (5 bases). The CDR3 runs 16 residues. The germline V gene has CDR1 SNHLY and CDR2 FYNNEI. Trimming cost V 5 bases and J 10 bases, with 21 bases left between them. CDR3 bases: TGTGCCAGCAGTACCAATTCAGGAGGGGATGGGTCACCCCTCCACTTT. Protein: CASSTNSGGDGSPLHF.

Written as DNA, the CDR3 is TGCGCCAGCAGGGGGAGGGGGAGCAATGAGCAGTTCTTC. It yields the protein CASRGRGSNEQFF. The gene calls are TRBV4-3 and TRBJ2-1; D is possibly TRBD2 (7 bases). Germline lookup yields CDR1 LGHNA and CDR2 YSLEER. The CDR3 length is 13 residues. Trimming took 6 bases from V and 6 from J, leaving 12 bases between them.